One sample yielded the 30 T cell receptor beta chains listed below, sequenced in a study of blood T cell repertoires in COVID-19. The data were produced by immunoSEQ multiplex PCR, yet TCRdb's version contains in-frame clones alone and is incomplete. This repertoire shows around 160,000 clones, 80% to 85% found once; its top ten account for around 13%. The sample consisted of PBMCs or T cells enriched from blood (not recorded which). Source of these receptors: a woman aged 60 to 75 who had recovered from COVID-19.

This rearrangement joins TRBV4-1 to TRBJ1-1; TRBD1 is a possible D gene (6 bases). Germline V gene lookup returns CDR1 MGHRA and CDR2 YSYEKL. The V and J ends lost 0 bases and 4 bases respectively, with 9 bases between them. This CDR3 spans 14 amino acids. CDR3 residues: CASSQEGRGTEAFF. Here the CDR3 DNA reads TGCGCCAGCAGCCAAGAGGGCAGGGGCACTGAAGCTTTCTTT.

The genes are TRBV9 and TRBJ2-2; D possibly corresponds to TRBD2 (6 bases). Trimming took off 0 bases at V and 0 bases at J, with 9 bases between the two ends. Germline CDR1 is SGDLS and CDR2 is YYNGEE. The CDR3 is made up of 16 amino acids. CDR3 sequence (DNA): TGTGCCAGCAGCGTAGGGGAGGCAGCGAACACCGGGGAGCTGTTTTTT. It specifies CASSVGEAANTGELFF.

CDR3 nucleotides: TGTGCCAGCAGCCCTCAGGGGGCGGCGGTGAACACTGAAGCTTTCTTT. It encodes CASSPQGAAVNTEAFF. This rearrangement joins TRBV7-8 to TRBJ1-1; 8 bases line up with TRBD1. The V gene end was trimmed by 5 bases and the J gene end by 0 bases; junction bases not matched to a gene: 8. CDR3 size: 16 residues. Germline assignment: CDR1 SGHVS and CDR2 FQNEAQ. Together with reference TRBV7-8 and TRBJ1-1, the CDR3 gives the full variable domain: GAGVSQSPRYKVAKRGQDVALRCDPISGHVSLFWYQQALGQGPEFLTYFQNEAQLDKSGLPSDRFFAERPEGSVSTLKIQRTQQEDSAVYLCASSPQGAAVNTEAFFGQGTRLTVV.

The chain employs TRBV7-3 and TRBJ1-1; D is ambiguous. The germline CDR1 and CDR2 sequences are SGHTA and FQGTGA. CDR3 length equals 13 residues. Trimming removed 8 bases from V and 6 bases from J, with 16 bases in between. The CDR3 nucleotides are TGTGCCAGCGGAGCCTCCCTAGTCTCTGAAGCTTTCTTT. It is translated as CASGASLVSEAFF.

The chain joins TRBV30 to TRBJ2-2; D may be TRBD2 (7 bases). The CDR3 contains 16 residues. Germline CDR1 reads GTSNPN; CDR2 reads SVGIG (reference sequence). Between the trimmed V and J ends, which lost 3 bases and 5 bases, there was a span of 19 bases. The CDR3 sequence is CAWRANLGGGTGELFF. DNA for the CDR3: TGTGCCTGGAGGGCAAACCTAGGGGGGGGTACCGGGGAGCTGTTTTTT.

V usage is TRBV19 and J usage is TRBJ2-1; D may be TRBD1 (6 bases). This CDR3 spans 14 amino acids. Germline values: CDR1 LNHDA, CDR2 SQIVND (reference sequence). The V end was cut by 5 bases, the J end by 3 bases, with 11 bases between. CDR3 coding DNA: TGTGCCAGTAGTCCCAGGGGTAGCTACAATGAGCAGTTCTTC. Translation: CASSPRGSYNEQFF.

V usage is TRBV9 and J usage is TRBJ1-2; D gene unclear. The CDR3 has 13 residues. The ends were cut back, 4 bases at V and 7 bases at J, with 14 bases in the middle. Germline lookup yields CDR1 SGDLS and CDR2 YYNGEE. CDR3 protein: CASSPPAGLGYTF. In DNA, the CDR3 is TGTGCCAGCAGCCCCCCCGCGGGCCTTGGCTACACCTTC.

CDR3 sequence reads: CASSPITGVGTQYF. The CDR3 coding sequence is TGTGCCAGCAGCCCAATCACAGGGGTAGGGACCCAGTACTTC. V gene TRBV7-9 combines with J gene TRBJ2-5; 7 positions match TRBD1. After removal of 5 bases from V and 7 bases from J, the junction contained 10 bases not matched to a gene. The CDR3 totals 14 residues. CDR1 is SEHNR and CDR2 is FQNEAQ in the germline V gene (reference sequence).

This clone was found a few times. The chain carries TRBV3-1 (or the pseudogene TRBV3-2) and TRBJ1-2; tentative D call: TRBD1 (5 bases). This CDR3 spans 15 amino acids. In germline, CDR1 is LGHDT, CDR2 YNNKEL (reference sequence). V gave up 4 bases and J gave up 6 bases, with 18 bases separating them. The CDR3 sequence is CASSPPGAQAHGYTF. As DNA, the CDR3 is TGTGCCAGCAGCCCTCCGGGTGCACAGGCCCATGGCTACACCTTC.

This rearrangement joins TRBV5-5 to TRBJ1-2, with D unclear. Germline CDR1 is SGHKS and CDR2 is YYEKEE (reference sequence). This CDR3 contains 15 residues. With 4 bases removed from V and 3 bases from J, the gap between germline ends came to 16 bases. CDR3 bases: TGTGCCAGCAGCCGACAACAGAATCTTGACTATGGCTACACCTTC. It is translated as CASSRQQNLDYGYTF.

This clone was found once. The rearrangement uses TRBV11-2 and TRBJ1-4, with 8 bases identical to TRBD1. Germline lookup yields CDR1 SGHAT and CDR2 FQNNGV. The CDR3 covers 15 residues. J was trimmed by 4 bases and V by 5 bases; bases with no gene match: 6. The CDR3 is CASSPRDRFNEKLFF. In nucleotides, the CDR3 is TGTGCCAGCAGCCCTAGGGACAGGTTTAATGAAAAACTGTTTTTT.

The chain has TRBV12-3 or TRBV12-4 and TRBJ1-6; the D gene is possibly TRBD1 (5 bases). V was pared by 6 bases and J by 4 bases, with 7 bases between. The CDR3 extends over 13 amino acids. The CDR3 region is CASRGLYNSPLHF. DNA of the CDR3: TGTGCCAGCAGGGGACTTTATAATTCACCCCTCCACTTT.

The V and J genes are TRBV10-3 and TRBJ2-3; D not resolved. CDR1 ENHRY and CDR2 SYGVKD come from the germline V gene. The CDR3 has 14 residues. Trimming stripped 0 bases from V and 9 bases from J, with 13 bases between. CDR3: CAISESFAQETQYF. CDR3 DNA sequence: TGTGCCATCAGTGAGTCCTTCGCTCAAGAGACGCAGTATTTT.

The CDR3 DNA is TGTGCCAGCGAACAGGGATATAGCAATCAGCCCCAGCATTTT. Its protein is CASEQGYSNQPQHF. This sequence joins TRBV2 and TRBJ1-5, with a tentative D call TRBD1 (6 bases). The CDR3 sequence is 14 residues long. CDR1 SNHLY and CDR2 FYNNEI come from the germline V gene. V was shortened by 8 bases and J by 0 bases, with 11 bases between the two germline ends.

The V call is TRBV29-1, the J call TRBJ1-6; 7 positions agree with TRBD1. With 6 bases clipped from V and 8 bases from J, the junction kept 7 bases outside the gene matches. Germline-derived CDR1 and CDR2 are SQVTM and ANQGSEA. This CDR3 contains 13 residues. CDR3 in DNA: TGCAGCGTCATGACAGGGTCGGATTCACCCCTCCACTTT. Amino acid sequence: CSVMTGSDSPLHF. The variable domain in full, with the rest retrieved from reference TRBV29-1 and TRBJ1-6, is SAVISQKPSRDICQRGTSLTIQCQVDSQVTMMFWYRQQPGQSLTLIATANQGSEATYESGFVIDKFPISRPNLTFSTLTVSNMSPEDSSIYLCSVMTGSDSPLHFGNGTRLTVT.

The V call is TRBV19, the J call TRBJ2-1; 7 positions agree with TRBD1. V trimming: 3 bases; J trimming: 5 bases; junction bases outside the gene matches: 4. Germline V gives CDR1 LNHDA, CDR2 SQIVND (reference sequence). This CDR3 spans 14 amino acids. This CDR3 reads CASSMVGQNNEQFF. The CDR3 DNA reads TGTGCCAGTAGTATGGTGGGACAGAACAATGAGCAGTTCTTC.

The V call is TRBV9, the J call TRBJ1-1; tentative D call: TRBD1 (6 bases). This CDR3 is built from 14 residues. V was trimmed by 4 bases and J by 1 base, leaving 11 bases between them. Germline CDR1 reads SGDLS; CDR2 reads YYNGEE. Here the CDR3 reads CASSPRTANTEAFF. In nucleotides, the CDR3 is TGTGCCAGCAGCCCGAGGACAGCGAACACTGAAGCTTTCTTT.

This chain uses TRBV30 with TRBJ2-1, with 14 nucleotides matching TRBD2. In germline, CDR1 is GTSNPN, CDR2 SVGIG (reference sequence). The CDR3 covers 20 residues. Unmatched junction bases numbered 10, after V lost 0 bases and J lost 0 bases. CDR3 coding DNA: TGTGCCTGGAGTGTACGTGGAACCGGGACTAGCGGGAGCTCCTACAATGAGCAGTTCTTC. It codes for CAWSVRGTGTSGSSYNEQFF.

The rearrangement uses TRBV21-1 and TRBJ2-5; the DNA was not used to check the table's D call, TRBD2. TRBV21-1 is a recognized pseudogene. The CDR3 loop spans 15 amino acids. The CDR3 bases are TGTGCCAGCAGCAAAGAGGCGGGGGGAATGAAGACCCAGTACTTC. Residues: CASSKEAGGMKTQYF.

The chain has TRBV6-5 and TRBJ1-1; D unclear. CDR1 is MNHEY and CDR2 is SVGAGI in the germline V gene. CDR3 length: 13 residues. Between the trimmed V and J ends, which lost 4 bases and 1 base, there was a span of 7 bases. The CDR3 coding sequence is TGTGCCAGCAGTTTGACTCGGAACACTGAAGCTTTCTTT. Translation gives CASSLTRNTEAFF.

This sequence joins TRBV6-1 and TRBJ1-6; no definite D call. The CDR3 totals 16 residues. Germline V gives CDR1 MNHNS, CDR2 SASEGT. The V end lost 0 bases, the J end lost 0 bases, and 6 bases lay between the germline ends. As DNA, the CDR3 is TGTGCCAGCAGTGAAGCAATGAGCTCCTATAATTCACCCCTCCACTTT. Encoded protein: CASSEAMSSYNSPLHF.

The chain couples TRBV19 to TRBJ1-2; 7 nucleotides line up with TRBD1. Germline assignment: CDR1 LNHDA and CDR2 SQIVND (reference sequence). The V gene end was trimmed by 6 bases and the J gene end by 7 bases; junction bases not matched to a gene: 8. The CDR3 has 13 amino acids. The CDR3: CASSSTGLGGYTF. CDR3 DNA: TGTGCCAGTAGCTCGACAGGGTTGGGTGGCTACACCTTC.

The chain employs TRBV19 and TRBJ1-1; D is unresolved. The CDR3 has 13 residues. Trimming pared 3 bases from V and 7 bases from J, leaving 12 bases between. Germline V gene sequence: CDR1 LNHDA, CDR2 SQIVND (reference sequence). The CDR3 sequence is CASSMASGDEAFF. The DNA of the CDR3 is TGTGCCAGTAGTATGGCCTCGGGAGATGAAGCTTTCTTT.

The sample holds one count of this clone. The CDR3 loop reads CASSSGQGNNSPLHF. The CDR3 bases are TGTGCCAGCAGTTCCGGACAGGGTAATAATTCACCCCTCCACTTT. This chain links TRBV28 with TRBJ1-6; 8 bases agree with TRBD1. Unmatched junction bases numbered 4, after V lost 4 bases and J lost 5 bases. The length of the CDR3 is 15 residues. Germline CDR1 MDHEN, CDR2 SYDVKM.

The V gene is TRBV10-1, the J gene TRBJ1-4; 10 bases line up with TRBD1. Looked up from germline, CDR1 is WNHNN and CDR2 is SYGVQD (reference sequence). The CDR3 sequence is 15 residues long. V shed 10 bases, J shed 6 bases, and the junction held 11 bases outside the gene matches. For the CDR3, the DNA is TGCGCCACCATTCCTACGGGGACAGGGGATGAAAAACTGTTTTTT. This codes for CATIPTGTGDEKLFF.

The chain is built from TRBV10-1 and TRBJ1-6; D gene unclear. There are 13 residues in the CDR3. CDR1 and CDR2 (germline): WNHNN, SYGVQD (reference sequence). V lost 3 bases and J 9 bases, leaving 9 bases between the germline ends. The DNA of the CDR3 is TGCGCCAGCAGTGAATTGGTCAGTTCACCCCTCCACTTT. Encoded protein: CASSELVSSPLHF.

This rearrangement joins TRBV5-5 to TRBJ2-2; D unclear. CDR1 is SGHKS, CDR2 YYEKEE, per germline (reference sequence). The CDR3 extends over 14 amino acids. V shed 4 bases and J shed 6 bases, with 13 bases lying between them. CDR3: CASSQSQVPGELFF. The DNA for the CDR3 is TGTGCCAGCAGCCAGAGTCAGGTCCCCGGGGAGCTGTTTTTT. Full variable domain (remainder filled in from reference TRBV5-5 and TRBJ2-2): DAGVTQSPTHLIKTRGQQVTLRCSPISGHKSVSWYQQVLGQGPQFIFQYYEKEERGRGNFPDRFSARQFPNYSSELNVNALLLGDSALYLCASSQSQVPGELFFGEGSRLTVL.

The chain is built from TRBV6-2 or TRBV6-3 and TRBJ1-5; D call uncertain. CDR3 length: 15 amino acids. Germline assignment: CDR1 MNHEY and CDR2 SVGEGT. The germline V and J ends were trimmed by 0 bases and 2 bases, with 8 bases remaining between them. The CDR3 protein is CASSYSLGGNQPQHF. The CDR3 DNA is TGTGCCAGCAGTTACTCTTTAGGAGGCAATCAGCCCCAGCATTTT.

V gene TRBV7-9 combines with J gene TRBJ1-2; D may be TRBD1 (5 bases). Germline V CDR1 and CDR2: SEHNR, FQNEAQ (reference sequence). Trimming removed 5 bases at V and 7 bases at J, with 11 bases between. The CDR3 contains 12 residues. The CDR3 reads CASSPLGGGYTF. CDR3 coding DNA: TGTGCCAGCAGCCCCTTGGGGGGTGGCTACACCTTC.

The V gene is TRBV5-1, the J gene TRBJ2-1; a possible D gene is TRBD1 (6 bases). The germline V gene has CDR1 SGHRS and CDR2 YFSETQ. The CDR3 spans 15 residues. The V end was cut by 3 bases, the J end by 0 bases, with 10 bases between. CDR3 DNA sequence: TGCGCCAGCAGCTGGACGGACAGCTCCTACAATGAGCAGTTCTTC. It codes for CASSWTDSSYNEQFF.